The 10 T cell receptor beta chains listed next were all sequenced from one sample in a study of identical twins. In TCRdb, the 5' RACE reads were re-called with MiXCR into one record per CDR3 protein. The sample has under 300,000 distinct CDR3 sequences; about 14% are singletons. The sample consisted of memory (CD45RO+) T cells sorted from blood. The origin of the receptors is a woman aged 18 to 35 in good health.

With respect to this clonotype: Germline and junction disagree at one end, which may indicate a read error. V usage is TRBV28 and J usage is TRBJ1-1; D perhaps matches TRBD1 (5 bases). The CDR3 has 14 residues. Germline V CDR1 and CDR2: MDHEN, SYDVKM. CDR3 protein: CASSLPGGATEAFF. As DNA, the CDR3 is TGTGCCAGCAGTTTACCGGGGGGAGCCACTGAAGCTTTTTTT.

This chain connects TRBV20-1 to TRBJ2-7, with D unresolved. From germline, CDR1 is DFQATT and CDR2 SNEGSKA (reference sequence). V was clipped by 0 bases and J by 6 bases, with 6 bases between them. The CDR3 is 11 residues long. CDR3 sequence reads: CSARDWTEQYF. In nucleotides, the CDR3 is TGCAGTGCTAGAGATTGGACCGAGCAGTACTTC.

The chain carries TRBV20-1 and TRBJ2-3, with D maybe TRBD2 (6 bases). The CDR3 is 13 amino acids. In germline, CDR1 is DFQATT, CDR2 SNEGSKA (reference sequence). V was clipped by 5 bases and J by 3 bases, with 12 bases between them. The CDR3 is CSAGYGGTDTQYF. The CDR3 DNA is TGCAGTGCTGGCTATGGGGGGACAGATACGCAGTATTTT.

Turning to this clonotype: A much more abundant neighbour one base away suggests this may be a read error. The chain couples TRBV12-3 or TRBV12-4 to TRBJ1-2, with D perhaps TRBD1 (5 bases). The CDR3 extends over 11 amino acids. In nucleotides, the CDR3 is TGTCCCAGCAGTTTCGGGGCTGGCTACACCTTC. Translation: CPSSFGAGYTF.

This clonotype was counted only a few times. The chain employs TRBV3-1 and TRBJ1-1; a possible D gene is TRBD1 (5 bases). The germline V gene encodes CDR1 LGHDT and CDR2 YNNKEL (reference sequence). Trimming took 1 base from V and 11 from J, leaving 14 bases between them. This CDR3 spans 13 amino acids. CDR3: CASSQGLGAGAFF. As DNA, the CDR3 is TGTGCCAGCAGCCAAGGTTTAGGGGCGGGGGCTTTCTTT.

This clonotype was counted many times. The genes are TRBV27 and TRBJ1-5, with D unclear. The V end lost 2 bases, the J end lost 5 bases, and 13 bases lay between the germline ends. This CDR3 comprises 15 residues. From germline, CDR1 is MNHEY and CDR2 SMNVEV (reference sequence). CDR3 sequence (DNA): TGTGCCAGCAGTTTAGAGGGTCTGAACGATCAGCCCCAGCATTTT. Its translation is CASSLEGLNDQPQHF.

The CDR3: CASSPADRAIHEQYF. The CDR3 DNA follows: TGTGCCAGCAGCCCTGCCGACAGGGCGATTCACGAGCAGTACTTC. The rearrangement links TRBV5-8 to TRBJ2-7; 7 bases agree with TRBD1. J was trimmed by 5 bases and V by 4 bases; bases with no gene match: 12. Germline CDR1 reads SGHTS; CDR2 reads YDEGEE. The CDR3 has 15 amino acids.

This clonotype was counted many times. The V and J genes are TRBV7-2 and TRBJ1-1; D remains ambiguous. V was pared by 5 bases and J by 1 base, with 14 bases between. Per the germline V gene, CDR1 is SGHTA and CDR2 is FQGNSA. CDR3 length: 15 amino acids. The CDR3 reads CASSLTTGSNTEAFF. DNA for the CDR3: TGTGCCAGCAGCCTCACCACCGGGTCGAACACTGAAGCTTTCTTT.

This clonotype has only a few counts. The CDR3 coding sequence is TGCGCCAGCAGCCAAGCCTCTGGGGCAGTCTCCTACAATGAGCAGTTCTTC. It encodes CASSQASGAVSYNEQFF. The chain joins TRBV4-1 to TRBJ2-1; D might be TRBD1 (5 bases). Germline lookup yields CDR1 MGHRA and CDR2 YSYEKL. V dropped 1 base and J dropped 0 bases, with 13 bases sitting between them. CDR3 length: 17 residues.

The chain is built from TRBV7-9 and TRBJ2-1; 7 bases are shared with TRBD2. V was clipped by 3 bases and J by 3 bases; unmatched bases: 11. This CDR3 is built from 17 residues. Germline V gene sequence: CDR1 SEHNR, CDR2 FQNEAQ (reference sequence). The CDR3 reads CASSFGGRAGSYNEQFF. CDR3 nucleotide sequence: TGTGCCAGCAGCTTTGGGGGGAGGGCGGGAAGCTACAATGAGCAGTTCTTC.